A selection of T cell receptor beta chains follows, all from one sample in a study of blood T cell repertoires in COVID-19. TCRdb's table, derived via immunoSEQ multiplex PCR, lists solely in-frame clones and lacks some. The sample lists roughly 200,000 clones, approximately 84% seen once, with approximately 4% in the top ten. Source material: peripheral blood. The receptors here all came from a man aged 45-65 years with active or convalescent COVID-19. The CDR3 runs from the conserved cysteine through the conserved F or W. The D gene is left open where the match is weak. Not every row has a clone size; where given, it reads once, few, many or a size class.

j_call clone_size d_call v_call cdr3_nt cdr3_aa
TRBJ2-5 . . TRBV9 TGTGCCAGCAGCGTAGGGAATGCGGGGCTCGGGGAGACCCAGTACTTC CASSVGNAGLGETQYF
TRBJ1-2 once TRBD1 TRBV6-4 TGTGCCAGCAGTGACTCCAACAGGGGGCTACTTGGCTACACCTTC CASSDSNRGLLGYTF
TRBJ1-3 . TRBD1 TRBV7-9 TGTGCCAGCGACAGGACAGGGGGAAACACCATATATTTT CASDRTGGNTIYF
TRBJ2-3 . TRBD2 TRBV19 TGTGCCAGTAGTCTCCCGAGCGGGGTGGGGACAGATACGCAGTATTTT CASSLPSGVGTDTQYF
TRBJ1-1 . . TRBV6-5 TGTGCCAGCAGCACGACAGAAGCTTTCTTT CASSTTEAFF
TRBJ1-2 . TRBD1 TRBV3-1/TRBV3-2 TGTGCCAGCAGCCCACCGGTGGGGCAGGGGGATAATGGCTACACCTTC CASSPPVGQGDNGYTF
TRBJ1-2 . . TRBV5-1 TGCGCCAGCAGCGTGGGGGCTGGCTACACCTTC CASSVGAGYTF
TRBJ1-2 once . TRBV30 TGTGCCTGGAGTAAGGACAGACGGGCGTTCGGCTACACCTTC CAWSKDRRAFGYTF
TRBJ1-2 . TRBD1 TRBV5-4 TGTGCCAGCAGCGAGAGACAGGGATGGGGAGGCGGCTACACCTTC CASSERQGWGGGYTF
TRBJ1-1 few TRBD1 TRBV30 TGTGCCTGGAGTGTACTAGGGACAGGGGCCACTGAAGCTTTCTTT CAWSVLGTGATEAFF
TRBJ1-1 . . TRBV5-1 TGCGCCAGCAGCACACGGAACACTGAAGCTTTCTTT CASSTRNTEAFF
TRBJ1-6 once TRBD1 TRBV9 TGTGCCAGCAGCGTAGCCGGGGCAGGGGGATCACCCCTCCACTTT CASSVAGAGGSPLHF
TRBJ1-5 . TRBD1 TRBV7-3 TGTGCCAGCAGCTTATGTATCCGGGACAGGACCTCTGATAGCAATCAGCCCCAGCATTTT CASSLCIRDRTSDSNQPQHF
TRBJ1-4 . TRBD1 TRBV3-1/TRBV3-2 TGTGCCAGCAGCCGCCAGCCCCAGGGGGCGCGAAATGAAAAACTGTTTTTT CASSRQPQGARNEKLFF
TRBJ2-2 . TRBD2 TRBV6-6 TGTGCCAGCAGTCCCCCCGGGGGGGCGGGAACCGGGGAGCTGTTTTTT CASSPPGGAGTGELFF
TRBJ2-2 . TRBD1 TRBV7-9 TGTGCCAGCAGGACGACAGGGCACACCGGGGAGCTGTTTTTT CASRTTGHTGELFF
TRBJ1-5 . . TRBV7-8 TGTGCCAGCAGCCCCCCAGGGGCGGCTGGTGGTTCGGGCAATCAGCCCCAGCATTTT CASSPPGAAGGSGNQPQHF
TRBJ1-1 . TRBD1 TRBV2 TGTGCCAGCAGTGAAGCTTGGGGACAGGGGAACACTGAAGCTTTCTTT CASSEAWGQGNTEAFF
TRBJ1-2 . TRBD1 TRBV5-4 TGTGCCAGCAGCTTGGGCCAGGGGGTGGGGTTATCCTATGGCTACACCTTC CASSLGQGVGLSYGYTF
TRBJ2-5 . . TRBV7-2 TGTGCCAGCAGCTCGGACCCCATACGGGGAGAGACCCAGTACTTC CASSSDPIRGETQYF
TRBJ1-1 . . TRBV7-9 TGTGCCAGCAGCACCGCAGGGCCTGAAGCTTTCTTT CASSTAGPEAFF
TRBJ2-7 . TRBD2 TRBV7-8 TGTGCCAGCAGCTTTACCGGGACTAGGGAGTCCTACGAGCAGTACTTC CASSFTGTRESYEQYF
TRBJ1-2 . . TRBV11-2 TGTGCCAGCAGGCCGATGGGGGGGGGCGACTATGGCTACACCTTC CASRPMGGGDYGYTF
TRBJ1-5 . . TRBV2 TGTGCCAGCAGTCCACTAAATAGCAATCAGCCCCAGCATTTT CASSPLNSNQPQHF
TRBJ1-2 few . TRBV7-9 TGTGCCAGCAGCTTTGGGAGGGACGAACGGTATGGCTACACCTTC CASSFGRDERYGYTF
TRBJ2-1 . TRBD2 TRBV6-2/TRBV6-3 TGTGCCAGCAACCCTCGGACTAGCGGGGGGGACCCTACTGAGCAGTTCTTC CASNPRTSGGDPTEQFF
TRBJ1-3 . TRBD1 TRBV6-5 TGTGCCAGCAGTTACACTGGGACAGGCCCTGGAAACACCATATATTTT CASSYTGTGPGNTIYF
TRBJ1-1 . TRBD1 TRBV9 TGTGCCAGCAGCGTAGTATCAGGGGGAGGCACTGAAGCTTTCTTT CASSVVSGGGTEAFF
TRBJ2-2 . . TRBV30 TGTGCCTGGAGTCCGGGACTTAACACCGGGGAGCTGTTTTTT CAWSPGLNTGELFF
TRBJ2-2 . TRBD1 TRBV19 TGTGCCAGTAGTTCCTATTCACAGGGGTTTAACACCGGGGAGCTGTTTTTT CASSSYSQGFNTGELFF
TRBJ2-6 . . TRBV6-2/TRBV6-3 TGTGCCAGCAGTTACTTCCCGGCCGGGGACTCCGGGGCCAACGTCCTGACTTTC CASSYFPAGDSGANVLTF
TRBJ1-2 . . TRBV29-1 TGCAGCGTTGATTCTGAGGGTGGCTACACCTTC CSVDSEGGYTF
TRBJ2-6 . . TRBV30 TGTGCCTGGTCCTTCTCTGGGGCCAACGTCCTGACTTTC CAWSFSGANVLTF
TRBJ2-1 . TRBD2 TRBV5-1 TGCGCCAGCAGCTTGGGTAGCGGGGGGGTCTATCCGGAGCAGTTCTTC CASSLGSGGVYPEQFF
TRBJ2-7 . TRBD2 TRBV28 TGTGCCAGCAGTTCCACGGGGGGGCGCGCCTACGAGCAGTACTTC CASSSTGGRAYEQYF
TRBJ2-5 . . TRBV2 TGTGCCAGCAGTGCGGACCTGGGGGGTAGAGAGACCCAGTACTTC CASSADLGGRETQYF
TRBJ1-5 . . TRBV5-6 TGTGCCAGCAGCTTTTGGGGACTTAGCAATCAGCCCCAGCATTTT CASSFWGLSNQPQHF
TRBJ2-1 . TRBD2 TRBV5-1 TGCGCCAGCAGCTTGGGAAGCGGGGAGTTTTATGAGCAGTTCTTC CASSLGSGEFYEQFF
TRBJ2-3 . . TRBV9 TGTGCCAGCAGCGTAGGAGCGGGTCCCACAGATACGCAGTATTTT CASSVGAGPTDTQYF
TRBJ2-7 . TRBD1 TRBV12-3/TRBV12-4 TGTGCCAGCAGTTCCAGGGGGTCCTACGAGCAGTACTTC CASSSRGSYEQYF
TRBJ1-2 . . TRBV11-2 TGTGCCAGCAGCTTAAACAGGGAATATGGCTACACCTTC CASSLNREYGYTF
TRBJ2-1 . . TRBV5-5 TGTGCCAGCAGTACACCATACAATGAGCAGTTCTTC CASSTPYNEQFF
TRBJ1-4 . . TRBV24-1 TGTGCCACCAGTGATTGTATCCGGCAGGCCACTAATGAAAAACTGTTTTTT CATSDCIRQATNEKLFF
TRBJ1-1 . TRBD1 TRBV5-4 TGTGCCAGCAGCTCGGCAGGGGGCCGGGACACTGAAGCTTTCTTT CASSSAGGRDTEAFF
TRBJ2-3 once . TRBV7-2 TGTGCCAGCAGTGACTCCACAGATACGCAGTATTTT CASSDSTDTQYF
TRBJ2-2 few . TRBV2 TGTGCCAGCAGTGAGATTGGAGGGGACACCGGGGAGCTGTTTTTT CASSEIGGDTGELFF
TRBJ2-7 . TRBD1 TRBV19 TGTGCCAGTAGTATAGGGCAGGGGGAAGGCTACGAGCAGTACTTC CASSIGQGEGYEQYF
TRBJ1-2 few . TRBV19 TGTGCCAGTAAGGAGGGTTCCTATGGCTACACCTTC CASKEGSYGYTF
TRBJ1-3 . . TRBV24-1 TGTGCCACCAGTGACTCCAGGGTACCCGGAAACACCATATATTTT CATSDSRVPGNTIYF
TRBJ1-3 . TRBD1 TRBV25-1 TGTGCCAGCAGTGACCCCGGCAGGGGGCGGAACACCATATATTTT CASSDPGRGRNTIYF
TRBJ2-1 . . TRBV29-1 TGCAGCGTGATGCTAACCTCAGGGGCTGGCTACAATGAGCAGTTCTTC CSVMLTSGAGYNEQFF
TRBJ2-2 . TRBD1 TRBV7-7 TGTGCCAGCAGCACTACCGGGACAGGAACCGGGGAGCTGTTTTTT CASSTTGTGTGELFF
TRBJ2-7 . TRBD2 TRBV27 TGTGCCAGCAGTTTATTCCCCGGGACTAGCGGGGATTACGAGCAGTACTTC CASSLFPGTSGDYEQYF
TRBJ2-5 . TRBD2 TRBV6-6 TGTGCCAGCAGTTACGGTTCGACGGGGGGAGAGACCCAGTACTTC CASSYGSTGGETQYF
TRBJ2-1 once TRBD2 TRBV5-5 TGTGCCAGCAGCTTGTGGGTCGGGGGGTCCAATGAGCAGTTCTTC CASSLWVGGSNEQFF
TRBJ1-1 . . TRBV9 TGTGCCAGCAGCGCGGGGGGTGCTGAAGCTTTCTTT CASSAGGAEAFF
TRBJ1-6 . . TRBV5-5 TGTGCCAGCAGCTTAGGGGGAAGACTTACCTCACCCCTCCACTTT CASSLGGRLTSPLHF
TRBJ2-3 . TRBD2 TRBV6-6 TGTGCCAGCAGTCCCTCGGGTGGGCGGGGGAGCACAGATACGCAGTATTTT CASSPSGGRGSTDTQYF
TRBJ2-7 once . TRBV5-1 TGCGCCAGCAGCTTGGACAGGGTTAACGAGCAGTACTTC CASSLDRVNEQYF
TRBJ1-5 few . TRBV5-5 TGTGCCAGCAGCCCGGGGATATCCTATAGCAATCAGCCCCAGCATTTT CASSPGISYSNQPQHF